There are a few counts of the clone carrying this T cell receptor beta chain. What it binds is not known. The PCR contained 60 Vbeta and 13 Jbeta primers. TCRdb keeps only in-frame clones here, not all; method: immunoSEQ multiplex PCR. The data contain 95,000 to 150,000 clones, roughly 65% of them singletons. CDR3 size: 14 residues. Germline values: CDR1 SNHLY, CDR2 FYNNEI. V lost 4 bases to trimming and J lost 4 bases; unmatched junction nucleotides: 3. These data originate in a study of cytomegalovirus exposure and HLA in healthy donors. General study findings and limits: Trimming of TCR beta V- and J-genes showed a link, identified in a later analysis, to a missense DCLRE1C variant. Indistinguishable V segments, including TRBV6-2 and TRBV6-3, were excluded.

J is TRBJ2-7 and V is TRBV2, with 11 bases that match TRBD2. The sequencing input was PBMCs. The receptor was derived from a man aged 40-50 years in good health and CMV-seropositive. CDR3 DNA sequence: TGTGCCAGCAGTGGACTAGCGGGGAGGTACGAGCAGTACTTC. It is translated as CASSGLAGRYEQYF.